This is a list of T cell receptor beta chains from one sample in a study of memory CD4+ T cells and cytomegalovirus serostatus. TCRdb keeps only in-frame clones here, not all; method: immunoSEQ multiplex PCR. The data show roughly 49,000 clones, 82% seen once. Sequencing input: memory CD4+ T cells from blood. These receptors were taken from an adult in good health and CMV-seronegative. CDR3s include the opening cysteine and the closing phenylalanine or tryptophan. A D gene is named only where the DNA matches it firmly. Clone size is stated in some rows and not others, as once, few, many or a class when expanded.

NA	TRBV19	TRBJ2-2	NA	TGTGCCAGTGATCAGGGTGACTCCCTTGGGGACGGGGAGCTGTTTTTT	CASDQGDSLGDGELFF
NA	TRBV5-1	TRBJ2-3	NA	TGCGCCAGCAGCTTTGGGCAGGGCGCCCAGTCCACCACAGATACGCAGTATTTT	CASSFGQGAQSTTDTQYF
TRBD2	TRBV12-5	TRBJ2-3	few	TGTGCTAGTGGTTTGCCTTCTCCTAAGCGGGGGGGTTCTTGGAATACGCAGTATTTT	CASGLPSPKRGGSWNTQYF
NA	TRBV28	TRBJ1-2	few	TGTGCCAGCAGTATACAGTCCTTCTATGGCTACACCTTC	CASSIQSFYGYTF
NA	TRBV21-1	TRBJ1-5	NA	TGTGCCAGCAGCAAAGGGACAGGGGATCAGCCCCAGCATTTT	CASSKGTGDQPQHF
NA	TRBV6-6	TRBJ2-1	NA	TGTGCCAGCAACACGGAATCGTACAATGAGCAGTTCTTC	CASNTESYNEQFF
TRBD1	TRBV6-5	TRBJ1-1	NA	TGTGCCAGCAGTTACGGGGACAGGGGTCGTGAAGCTTTCTTT	CASSYGDRGREAFF
NA	TRBV28	TRBJ1-1	NA	TGTGCCAGCAGTCCCTTTGGCACTGAAGCTTTCTTT	CASSPFGTEAFF
NA	TRBV5-1	TRBJ1-1	NA	TGCGCCAGCAGAATATCGGCAGGGTTAGCTTTCTTT	CASRISAGLAFF
TRBD1	TRBV7-3	TRBJ2-1	NA	TGTGCCAGCAGCCTCTCCGGGACAGGCCCCAATGAGCAGTTCTTC	CASSLSGTGPNEQFF
NA	TRBV30	TRBJ1-2	NA	TGTGCCCGGGACACCCGCGGAGGTGGCTACACCTTC	CARDTRGGGYTF
NA	TRBV19	TRBJ1-1	NA	TGTGCCAGTAGACTTCAGGTGAACACTGAAGCTTTCTTT	CASRLQVNTEAFF
NA	TRBV5-1	TRBJ2-1	NA	TGCGCCAGCAGCTCAAGCCCAGGGGCGGAAAATGAGCAGTTCTTC	CASSSSPGAENEQFF
NA	TRBV7-6	TRBJ2-7	NA	TGTGCCAGCAGCTTGGGCCGCTCCTACGAGCAGTACTTC	CASSLGRSYEQYF
NA	TRBV27	TRBJ2-1	NA	TGTGCCAGCAGTTTAACCCCGGGCAGAGGTGTCAATGAGCAGTTCTTC	CASSLTPGRGVNEQFF
TRBD1	TRBV2	TRBJ1-1	NA	TGTGCCAGCACGATCGGGGGGACAGGGCGAACTGAAGCTTTCTTT	CASTIGGTGRTEAFF
TRBD2	TRBV27	TRBJ2-5	few	TGTGCCAGCAGTTTATCTACAACTAGCGGAGAGACCCAGTACTTC	CASSLSTTSGETQYF
NA	TRBV5-1	TRBJ1-5	NA	TGCGCCAGCAGCTTCGACGGACAGACAGGACAGCCCCAGCATTTT	CASSFDGQTGQPQHF
NA	TRBV5-4	TRBJ2-2	once	TGTGCCAGCAGCCGACCCTCGGACGCAACGAACACCGGGGAGCTGTTTTTT	CASSRPSDATNTGELFF
TRBD2	TRBV2	TRBJ2-7	NA	TGTGCCAGCAGGGGACTAGACTACGAGCAGTACTTC	CASRGLDYEQYF
NA	TRBV6-1	TRBJ2-2	NA	TGTGCCAGCAGTGAAACATACACCGGGGAGCTGTTTTTT	CASSETYTGELFF